This TCR beta chain was sequenced in a study of blood T cells in healthy people across ages. This clonotype was detected only a few times. The antigen is not known. It was with a sample-barcoded 5' primer and a J-beta primer mix that a second PCR of about 6 to 12 cycles was run. Template switching added a 12-random-nucleotide identifier to every cDNA molecule. TCRdb analysed the 5' RACE reads with MiXCR anew, one entry per CDR3 protein. The sample yields roughly 1,800,000 distinct CDR3 sequences, roughly 49% seen once. V lost 3 bases and J lost 4, with 16 bases in between. This CDR3 comprises 15 residues. The germline V gene encodes CDR1 DFQATT and CDR2 SNEGSKA (reference sequence). Study-wide results and caveats: Leaving the PBMCs unsorted stopped any conclusive comparison of naive versus antigen-experienced cells.

The specimen sequenced was blood. V usage is TRBV20-1 and J usage is TRBJ1-5; D uncertain. The sequence came from a woman between 35 and 50 years old in good health. The CDR3 sequence is CSARRSGGGNQPQHF. DNA for the CDR3: TGCAGTGCTAGGAGGTCGGGTGGTGGGAATCAGCCCCAGCATTTT.